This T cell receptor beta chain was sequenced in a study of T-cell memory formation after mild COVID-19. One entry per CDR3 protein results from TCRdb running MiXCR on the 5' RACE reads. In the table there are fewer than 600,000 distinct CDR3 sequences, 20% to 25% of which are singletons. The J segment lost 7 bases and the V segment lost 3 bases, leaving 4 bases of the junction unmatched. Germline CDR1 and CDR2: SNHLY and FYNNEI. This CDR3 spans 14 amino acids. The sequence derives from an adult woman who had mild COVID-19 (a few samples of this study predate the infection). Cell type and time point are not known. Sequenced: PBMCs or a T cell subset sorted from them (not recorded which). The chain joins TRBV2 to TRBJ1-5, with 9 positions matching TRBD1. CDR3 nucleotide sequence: TGTGCCAGCAGTGACCAGACAGGGGGGCAGCCCCAGCATTTT. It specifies CASSDQTGGQPQHF.